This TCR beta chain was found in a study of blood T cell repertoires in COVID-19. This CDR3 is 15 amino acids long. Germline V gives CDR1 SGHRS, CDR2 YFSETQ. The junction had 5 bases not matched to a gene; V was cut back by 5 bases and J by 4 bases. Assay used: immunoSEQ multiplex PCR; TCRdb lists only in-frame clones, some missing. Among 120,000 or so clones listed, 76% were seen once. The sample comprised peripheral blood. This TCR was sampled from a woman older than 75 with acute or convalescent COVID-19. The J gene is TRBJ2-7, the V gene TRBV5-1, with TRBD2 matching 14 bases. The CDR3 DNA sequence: TGCGCCAGCAGAACCGGGACTAGCGGGAGTTACGAGCAGTACTTC. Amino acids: CASRTGTSGSYEQYF.